The sequence of this T cell receptor (beta chain) was determined in a study of cytomegalovirus exposure and HLA in healthy donors. For the study at large: T cells numbering 150 million to 200 million yielded around 120 million unique TCR beta sequences in an earlier analysis.

As to this clone: Its antigen is not known.

The primer mix had 60 Vbeta and 13 Jbeta primers. Sequencing was performed with immunoSEQ multiplex PCR; in TCRdb, only in-frame clones are kept and a portion is missing. The sample consists of roughly 220,000 clones, about two thirds of them appearing once. V lost 7 bases, J lost 10 bases, and 12 bases stayed unmatched. The CDR3 is made up of 13 amino acids. Germline assignment: CDR1 MNHEY and CDR2 SVGAGI. The study sampled nominally healthy donors, though unrecorded immune exposures were likely. The study, taken as a whole, reports: It was reported in a later analysis that an Asian-associated ancestry cluster showed fewer N-insertions than the roughly 670-donor mean.

Source material: PBMCs. This TCR derives from a man aged 40-49 years in good health and CMV-seropositive. The chain joins TRBV6-5 to TRBJ2-7; TRBD1 agrees at 8 bases. CDR3 coding DNA: TGTGCCAGCACGCAAACAGGGGGTAGAAGACAGTACTTC. It translates to CASTQTGGRRQYF.